The clone carrying this T cell receptor (beta chain) is a singleton in its sample. The antigen is not known. The entry originates in a study of shared clonotypes between healthy human individuals. Points from the study as a whole: Estimated clonotype richness was generally higher in naive than memory subsets. Donors were few, which limited the genetic and exposure-history diversity represented. Non-shared clonotypes showed lower generation probabilities than clonotypes common to all four donors.

This CDR3 has 11 amino acids. The V end lost 8 bases, the J end lost 6 bases, and 7 bases lay between the germline ends. CDR1 and CDR2 from the germline V gene are SNHLY and FYNNEI. Assay execution took place at the deep level. Sequenced by immunoSEQ multiplex PCR; TCRdb stores in-frame clones only, minus some. The data hold around 2,000,000 clones, with around 96% observed a single time. Naive CD8 cells lacked CD45RO, underwent positive selection for CCR7 and left out terminally differentiated effector memory CD45RA+ cells. The clonotype originates from a man aged 18 to 35 in good health. Sequencing was performed on naive CD8+ T cells sorted from blood. The chain links TRBV2 to TRBJ1-4, with D unclear. CDR3 nucleotides: TGTGCCAGCGGGGTGGATGAAAAACTGTTTTTT. This sequence encodes CASGVDEKLFF.